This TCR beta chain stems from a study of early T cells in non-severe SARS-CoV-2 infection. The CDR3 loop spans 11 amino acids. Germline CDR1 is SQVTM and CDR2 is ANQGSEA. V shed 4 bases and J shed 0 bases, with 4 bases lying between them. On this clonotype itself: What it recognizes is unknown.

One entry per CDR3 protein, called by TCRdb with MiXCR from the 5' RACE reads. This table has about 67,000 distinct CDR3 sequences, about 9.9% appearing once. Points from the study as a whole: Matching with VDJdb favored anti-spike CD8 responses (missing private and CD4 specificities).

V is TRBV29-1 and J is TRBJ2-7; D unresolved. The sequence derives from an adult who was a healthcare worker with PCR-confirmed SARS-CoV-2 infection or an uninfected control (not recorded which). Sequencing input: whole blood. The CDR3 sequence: CSVVGSYEQYF. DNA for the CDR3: TGCAGCGTTGTAGGCTCCTACGAGCAGTACTTC.